This passage covers 9 T cell receptor beta chains from one sample sequenced in a study of blood T cell repertoires in COVID-19. Generated by immunoSEQ multiplex PCR, the TCRdb table keeps only in-frame clones and is missing some. Counted here are more than 110,000 clones, 85% to 90% occurring once; the ten biggest clones make up about 5.8%. Specimen: peripheral blood. The receptors here all came from a human donor in a cohort sampled during active COVID-19.

The J gene is TRBJ1-6, the V gene TRBV6-4; weak D call: TRBD1 (5 bases). The germline CDR1 and CDR2 sequences are MRHNA and SNTAGT. The CDR3 contains 16 residues. Trimming took 5 bases from V and 4 from J, leaving 15 bases between them. In nucleotides, the CDR3 is TGTGCCAGCAGTCCAGGGATTCTCCCGTATAATTCACCCCTCCACTTT. It specifies CASSPGILPYNSPLHF.

The chain uses TRBV27 and TRBJ1-4; D uncertain. Trimming left V 5 bases short and J 5 bases short, with 6 bases between. The CDR3 extends over 12 amino acids. Germline CDR1 MNHEY, CDR2 SMNVEV (reference sequence). The CDR3: CASSPSNEKLFF. DNA of the CDR3: TGTGCCAGCAGTCCCTCCAATGAAAAACTGTTTTTT.

This rearrangement joins TRBV6-2 or TRBV6-3 to TRBJ1-5; a weak D match, TRBD1 (6 bases). The V end was cut by 2 bases, the J end by 7 bases, with 15 bases between. Germline V CDR1 and CDR2: MNHEY, SVGEGT. The CDR3 is 15 residues long. The CDR3 sequence is CASSYGGAGKQPQHF. CDR3 DNA: TGTGCCAGCAGTTACGGGGGGGCAGGGAAACAGCCCCAGCATTTT.

The rearrangement joins TRBV18 to TRBJ2-5, with D maybe TRBD2 (6 bases). Germline V gene data show CDR1 as KGHSH and CDR2 as LQKENI. This CDR3 spans 16 amino acids. The germline V and J ends were trimmed by 3 bases and 3 bases, with 17 bases remaining between them. The CDR3 DNA reads TGTGCCAGCTCACCGTCGCAAACTAGCAGAAAAGAGACCCAGTACTTC. Protein: CASSPSQTSRKETQYF. Together with reference TRBV18 and TRBJ2-5, the CDR3 gives the full variable domain: NAGVMQNPRHLVRRRGQEARLRCSPMKGHSHVYWYRQLPEEGLKFMVYLQKENIIDESGMPKERFSAEFPKEGPSILRIQQVVRGDSAAYFCASSPSQTSRKETQYFGPGTRLLVL.

The genes are TRBV3-1 (or the pseudogene TRBV3-2) and TRBJ2-3, with a possible D match to TRBD2 (5 bases). Trimming left V 3 bases short and J 1 base short, with 5 bases between. The CDR3 contains 13 residues. The germline V gene encodes CDR1 LGHDT and CDR2 YNNKEL (reference sequence). CDR3 residues: CASSQRGTDTQYF. Written as DNA, the CDR3 is TGTGCCAGCAGCCAGAGGGGCACAGATACGCAGTATTTT.

This clone was counted a single time. This sequence joins TRBV6-5 and TRBJ2-1; D may be TRBD2 (5 bases). This CDR3 region has 14 residues. CDR1 MNHEY and CDR2 SVGAGI come from the germline V gene. V lost 6 bases and J lost 3, with 12 bases in between. The CDR3 bases are TGTGCCAGCAGCCCCTACGACTACTACAATGAGCAGTTCTTC. Its protein product is CASSPYDYYNEQFF.

The gene calls are TRBV6-6 and TRBJ1-1, with D tentatively TRBD1 (5 bases). CDR1 MNHNY and CDR2 SVGAGI come from the germline V gene (reference sequence). This CDR3 is built from 13 residues. V dropped 5 bases and J dropped 0 bases, with 7 bases sitting between them. CDR3 sequence: CASSPTVNTEAFF. CDR3 sequence (DNA): TGTGCCAGCAGTCCGACAGTGAACACTGAAGCTTTCTTT.

The rearrangement links TRBV6-2 or TRBV6-3 to TRBJ2-7; 10 bases fit TRBD2. V gave up 4 bases and J gave up 12 bases; unmatched junction bases: 15. The CDR3 totals 15 residues. Germline V gene data show CDR1 as MNHEY and CDR2 as SVGEGT. The CDR3 coding sequence is TGTGCCAGCAGTTTAGGAGGGCTAGCGGGAGTCGGTCGGTACTTC. It yields the protein CASSLGGLAGVGRYF.

The chain joins TRBV9 to TRBJ2-1; 7 nucleotides align to TRBD2. The CDR3 totals 15 residues. CDR1 and CDR2 from the germline V gene are SGDLS and YYNGEE. The junction had 9 bases not matched to a gene; V was cut back by 7 bases and J by 2 bases. The CDR3 sequence: CASSLREVTYNEQFF. Here the CDR3 DNA reads TGTGCCAGCTCGTTACGGGAGGTAACCTACAATGAGCAGTTCTTC.